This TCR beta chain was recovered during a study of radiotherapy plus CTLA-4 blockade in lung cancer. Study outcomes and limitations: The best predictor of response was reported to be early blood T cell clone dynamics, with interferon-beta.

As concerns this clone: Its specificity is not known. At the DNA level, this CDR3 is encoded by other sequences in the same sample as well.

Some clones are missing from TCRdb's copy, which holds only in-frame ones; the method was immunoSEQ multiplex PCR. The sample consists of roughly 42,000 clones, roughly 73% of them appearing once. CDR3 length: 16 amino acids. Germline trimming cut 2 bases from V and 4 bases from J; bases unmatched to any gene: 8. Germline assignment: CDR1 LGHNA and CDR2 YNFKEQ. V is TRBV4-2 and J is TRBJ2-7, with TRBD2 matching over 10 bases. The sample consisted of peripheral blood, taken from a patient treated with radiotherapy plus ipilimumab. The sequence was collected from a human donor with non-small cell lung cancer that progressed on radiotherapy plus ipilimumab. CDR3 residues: CASSQPATSGEYEQYF. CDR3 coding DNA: TGTGCCAGCAGCCAACCAGCCACTAGCGGGGAGTACGAGCAGTACTTC.